This paragraph reports one TCR beta chain. A mixed TRB-A/B primer pool amplified rearranged TRB by multiplex touch-down PCR. In TCRdb, the multiplex PCR reads were re-called with MiXCR into one record per CDR3 protein. The repertoire holds about 11,000 distinct CDR3 sequences, under 30% seen once, with 1.5% to 2% in the top ten. The source of the sample is a study of T cell repertoires in aging, cancer and after chemotherapy. J gave up 3 bases and V 0 bases, and 2 bases lay outside the gene matches. Germline values: CDR1 SGHAT, CDR2 FQNNGV. CDR3 length: 15 residues. Peripheral blood genomic DNA, not sorted cells or RNA, was the template.

The chain joins TRBV11-2 to TRBJ2-5; TRBD2 aligns across 9 bases. This clonotype was sampled from a human donor in good health. The material sequenced was blood. The CDR3 is CASSLDGTSKETQYF. As DNA, the CDR3 is TGTGCCAGCAGCTTAGATGGGACTAGCAAAGAGACCCAGTACTTC.